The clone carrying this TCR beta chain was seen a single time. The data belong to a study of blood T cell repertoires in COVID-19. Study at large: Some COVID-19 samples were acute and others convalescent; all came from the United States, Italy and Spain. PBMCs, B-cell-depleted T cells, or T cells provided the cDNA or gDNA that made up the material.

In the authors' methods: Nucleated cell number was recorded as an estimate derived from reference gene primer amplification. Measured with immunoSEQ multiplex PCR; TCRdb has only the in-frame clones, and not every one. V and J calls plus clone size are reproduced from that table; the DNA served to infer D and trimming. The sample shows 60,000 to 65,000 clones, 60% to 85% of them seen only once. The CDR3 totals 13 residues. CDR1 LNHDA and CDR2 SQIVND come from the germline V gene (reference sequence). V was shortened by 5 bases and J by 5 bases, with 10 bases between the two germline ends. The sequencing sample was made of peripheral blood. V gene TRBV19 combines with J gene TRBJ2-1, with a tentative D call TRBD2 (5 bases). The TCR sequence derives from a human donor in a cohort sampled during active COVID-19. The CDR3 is CASSVTGDNEQFF. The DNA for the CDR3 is TGTGCCAGTAGTGTGACCGGGGACAATGAGCAGTTCTTC.